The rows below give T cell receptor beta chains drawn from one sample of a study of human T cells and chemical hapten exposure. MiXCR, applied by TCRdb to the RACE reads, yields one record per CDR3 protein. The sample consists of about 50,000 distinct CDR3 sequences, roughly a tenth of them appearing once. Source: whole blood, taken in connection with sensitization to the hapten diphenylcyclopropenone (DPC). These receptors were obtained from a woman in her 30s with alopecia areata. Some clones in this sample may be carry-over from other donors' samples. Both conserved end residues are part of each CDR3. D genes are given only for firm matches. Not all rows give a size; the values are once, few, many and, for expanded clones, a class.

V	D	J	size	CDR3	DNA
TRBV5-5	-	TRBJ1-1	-	CASSLGSYEAFF	TGTGCCAGCAGCTTGGGCAGTTATGAAGCTTTCTTT
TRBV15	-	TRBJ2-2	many	CATSRDRVQYTGELFF	TGTGCCACCAGCAGAGATAGGGTCCAATACACCGGGGAGCTGTTTTTT
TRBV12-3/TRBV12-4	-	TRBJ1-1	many	CASSISQGSTEAFF	TGTGCCAGCAGTATCTCACAGGGTTCCACTGAAGCTTTCTTT
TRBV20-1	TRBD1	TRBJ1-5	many	CSAPSGTANQPQHF	TGCAGTGCCCCTTCCGGGACAGCTAATCAGCCCCAGCATTTT
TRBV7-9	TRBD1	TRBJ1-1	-	CASSLASGTATEAFF	TGTGCCAGCAGCTTAGCTTCCGGGACAGCGACTGAAGCTTTCTTT
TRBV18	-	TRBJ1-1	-	CASSPLGVLPEAFF	TGTGCCAGCTCACCATTGGGGGTTCTTCCTGAAGCTTTCTTT
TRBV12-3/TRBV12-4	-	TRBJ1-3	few	CASSPGTSGNTIYF	TGTGCCAGCAGCCCCGGGACCTCTGGAAACACCATATATTTT
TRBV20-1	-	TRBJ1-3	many	CSALGEGTGNTIYF	TGCAGTGCTTTAGGGGAAGGGACTGGAAACACCATATATTTT
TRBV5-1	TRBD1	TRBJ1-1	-	CASSTPGQRNTEAFF	TGCGCCAGCAGCACTCCGGGACAGAGGAACACTGAAGCTTTCTTT
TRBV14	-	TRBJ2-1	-	CASSQDLTFSYNEQFF	TGTGCCAGCAGCCAAGACCTGACCTTCTCCTACAATGAGCAGTTCTTC
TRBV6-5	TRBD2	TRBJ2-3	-	CASSSRKTSGGTDTQYF	TGTGCCAGCAGTTCCCGAAAGACTAGCGGGGGCACAGATACGCAGTATTTT
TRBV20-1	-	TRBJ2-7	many	CSPIGGLSYEQYF	TGCAGTCCTATCGGGGGACTCTCCTACGAGCAGTACTTC
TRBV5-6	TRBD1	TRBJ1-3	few	CASSGTGLSGNTIYF	TGTGCCAGCAGCGGGACAGGGCTCTCTGGAAACACCATATATTTT
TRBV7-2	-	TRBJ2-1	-	CASSLGRADEQFF	TGTGCCAGCAGCTTAGGACGCGCCGATGAGCAGTTCTTC
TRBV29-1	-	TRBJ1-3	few	CSARGDPSSGNTIYF	TGCAGCGCCCGGGGCGACCCCTCTTCTGGAAACACCATATATTTT
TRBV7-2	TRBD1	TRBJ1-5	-	CASSSTGTALDQPQHF	TGTGCCAGCAGCTCGACCGGGACAGCCCTGGACCAGCCCCAGCATTTT
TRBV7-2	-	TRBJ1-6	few	CASSLVEMAAKTEPLHF	TGTGCCAGCAGCTTAGTTGAGATGGCAGCGAAGACGGAGCCCCTCCACTTT
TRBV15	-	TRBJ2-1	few	CATSRESGARNEQFF	TGTGCCACCAGCAGAGAATCGGGGGCCCGCAATGAGCAGTTCTTC
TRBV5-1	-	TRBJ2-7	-	CASSSWGAYEQYF	TGCGCCAGCAGCTCGTGGGGCGCCTACGAGCAGTACTTC
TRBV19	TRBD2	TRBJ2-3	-	CASSRSGGTDTQYF	TGTGCCAGTAGTAGGAGCGGGGGCACAGATACGCAGTATTTT
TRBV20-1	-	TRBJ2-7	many	CSAKRTGDYEQYF	TGCAGTGCTAAACGGACGGGGGACTACGAGCAGTACTTC
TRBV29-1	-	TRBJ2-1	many	CSATGPLNEQFF	TGCAGCGCCACAGGGCCCCTCAATGAGCAGTTCTTC
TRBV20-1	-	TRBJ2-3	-	CSARAPRGSTDTQYF	TGCAGTGCTAGAGCCCCGCGGGGCAGCACAGATACGCAGTATTTT
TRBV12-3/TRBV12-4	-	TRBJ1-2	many	CASSFPGGGYGYTF	TGTGCCAGCAGTTTCCCTGGAGGAGGCTATGGCTACACCTTC
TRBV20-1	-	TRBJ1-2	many	CSARRDTHGYTF	TGCAGTGCTAGACGGGACACCCATGGCTACACCTTC
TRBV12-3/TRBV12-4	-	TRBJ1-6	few	CASTPSLEGSPLHF	TGTGCCAGCACTCCCTCACTCGAGGGTTCACCCCTCCACTTT
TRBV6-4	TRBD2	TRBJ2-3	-	CASSDSGGADTQYF	TGTGCCAGCAGTGACTCCGGGGGGGCAGATACGCAGTATTTT
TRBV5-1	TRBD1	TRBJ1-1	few	CASSFRQGDTEAFF	TGCGCCAGCAGCTTTCGACAGGGGGACACTGAAGCTTTCTTT
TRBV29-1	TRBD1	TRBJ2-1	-	CSARDSAGYNEQFF	TGCAGCGCCCGGGACAGCGCGGGCTACAATGAGCAGTTCTTC
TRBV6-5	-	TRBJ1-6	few	CASSYVAGYNSPLHF	TGTGCCAGCAGTTACGTGGCGGGGTATAATTCACCCCTCCACTTT
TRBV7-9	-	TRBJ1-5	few	CASSLCGQPQHF	TGTGCCAGCAGCTTATGCGGACAGCCCCAGCATTTT
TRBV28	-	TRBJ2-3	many	CASRGQGPPDTQYF	TGTGCCAGCAGGGGTCAGGGCCCTCCAGATACGCAGTATTTT
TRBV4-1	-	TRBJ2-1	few	CASSQDGGRTYNEQFF	TGCGCCAGCAGCCAAGATGGGGGACGAACCTACAATGAGCAGTTCTTC
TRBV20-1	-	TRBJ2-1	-	CSARESVGRFYNEQFF	TGCAGTGCTAGAGAAAGTGTCGGGAGATTCTACAATGAGCAGTTCTTC
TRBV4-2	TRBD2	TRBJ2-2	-	CASSQGTSGGVSGELFF	TGTGCCAGCAGCCAGGGGACTAGCGGGGGAGTGTCCGGGGAGCTGTTTTTT
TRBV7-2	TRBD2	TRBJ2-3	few	CASSSGLAGGTQYF	TGTGCCAGCAGCTCGGGACTAGCGGGGGGTACGCAGTATTTT
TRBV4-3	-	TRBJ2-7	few	CASSPSGTAGEQYF	TGCGCCAGCAGCCCTTCCGGGACGGCGGGTGAGCAGTACTTC
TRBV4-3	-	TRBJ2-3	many	CASSQDLVGLPTDTQYF	TGCGCCAGCAGCCAAGATCTAGTCGGCCTTCCCACAGATACGCAGTATTTT
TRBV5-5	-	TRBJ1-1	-	CASSLSDTEAFF	TGTGCCAGCAGCTTGAGTGACACTGAAGCTTTCTTT
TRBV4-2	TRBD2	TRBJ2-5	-	CASSRLAGRQETQYF	TGTGCCAGCAGCCGCCTAGCGGGAAGGCAAGAGACCCAGTACTTC
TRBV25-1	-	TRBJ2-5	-	CASSEIFQETQYF	TGTGCCAGCAGTGAAATTTTCCAAGAGACCCAGTACTTC
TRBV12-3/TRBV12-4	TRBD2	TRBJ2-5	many	CASSTSAGSQETQYF	TGTGCCAGCAGTACCTCAGCGGGGTCACAAGAGACCCAGTACTTC
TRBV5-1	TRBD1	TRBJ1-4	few	CASSLVQGVGEKLFF	TGCGCCAGCAGCTTGGTACAGGGGGTTGGTGAAAAACTGTTTTTT